Reported below is one TCR beta chain. TCRdb reworked the 5' RACE reads into one entry per CDR3 protein, no DNA. The sample table includes about 110,000 distinct CDR3 sequences. The data are from a study of T cells expressing NK-cell markers. Overall study: Seven HCMV-seropositive donors and one seronegative donor made up the eight sequenced donors.

Germline CDR1 and CDR2: SQVTM and ANQGSEA. The CDR3 loop spans 13 amino acids. The chain uses TRBV29-1 and TRBJ2-1. The sequenced sample consisted of blood T cells: a sorted CD56 or NKG2C T cell subset, CD4+ or CD8+ T cells, or bulk PBMC T cells (not recorded which). This sequence was found in a woman between 18 and 75 years old in good health. CDR3: CSVEDLDWVEQFF.